This TCR beta chain was obtained from a study of blood T cell repertoires in COVID-19. On the study more broadly: COVID-19 samples from acute and convalescent phases originated in the United States, Italy and Spain.

Using immunoSEQ multiplex PCR, the repertoire was profiled, and TCRdb retains in-frame clones only, with some absent. In the table there are under 200,000 clones, 88% of which are singletons. Concerning this clone: Other DNA sequences in the same sample also yield this CDR3.

CDR3 length: 14 residues. The germline CDR1 and CDR2 sequences are KGHSH and LQKENI. J gave up 5 bases and V 3 bases, and 6 bases lay outside the gene matches. Sequenced input: peripheral blood. The source is a man between 18 and 29 years old with active or convalescent COVID-19. The V and J genes are TRBV18 and TRBJ1-1; 7 nucleotides align to TRBD1. The CDR3 protein is CASSPRGQGTEAFF. The CDR3 region has the DNA TGTGCCAGCTCACCGAGGGGGCAAGGGACTGAAGCTTTCTTT.